The present entry profiles one T cell receptor (beta chain) with its context. Its target is unknown. The entry originates in a study of shared clonotypes between healthy human individuals. Selected positively for CCR7 and CD45RO-negative, naive CD8 cells excluded terminally differentiated effector memory CD45RA+ cells. Findings of the study overall: The four-donor shared clonotypes exceeded non-shared clonotypes in generation probability, with non-shared ones scoring lower. The study generally estimated greater richness for naive than memory subsets.

The assay was immunoSEQ multiplex PCR, and TCRdb's table has in-frame clones only and misses some. Of approximately 810,000 clones listed, more than 85% are singletons. J was trimmed by 1 base and V by 1 base; bases with no gene match: 5. CDR3 length: 17 residues. The V gene's germline CDR1 is SGHAT and CDR2 FQNNGV. The V gene is TRBV11-2, the J gene TRBJ2-3, with 10 bases matching TRBD2. The sequencing input was naive CD8+ T cells sorted from blood. This clonotype originated in a man aged 30-40 years in good health. CDR3 region: CASSLGSSGRGTDTQYF. For the CDR3, the DNA is TGTGCCAGCAGCTTAGGATCAAGCGGGAGGGGCACAGATACGCAGTATTTT.